This T cell receptor beta chain was found in a study of cytomegalovirus exposure and HLA in healthy donors. Study-level information: For the approximately 400 genotyped donors, about 81% fell within the Caucasian-associated ancestry cluster.

A note on this clone: Its specificity is unknown.

Findings and limits, study-wide: According to the study, around 180 TCR beta chains were cytomegalovirus-associated. It was shown in a later analysis that HLA-associated TCR beta chains were more clonally expanded than other, equally common chains. The authors excluded some V segments, including TRBV6-2 and TRBV6-3, as indistinguishable.

Primers: 60 Vbeta forward and 13 Jbeta reverse. Profiling relied on immunoSEQ multiplex PCR, and the TCRdb table lists in-frame clones only, not all of them. The sample shows about 120,000 clones, 70% to 85% of them seen only once. Trimming removed 7 bases at V and 5 bases at J, with 17 bases between. This CDR3 region has 14 residues. Germline-derived CDR1 and CDR2 are MNHNS and SASEGT. The receptor comes from a man aged 18 to 29 in good health and CMV-seropositive. The rearrangement links TRBV6-1 to TRBJ1-1, with D uncertain. The sample consisted of PBMCs. For the CDR3, the DNA is TGTGCCAGCATTCTCCTACCGGTCGTAACTGAAGCTTTCTTT. Translation: CASILLPVVTEAFF.